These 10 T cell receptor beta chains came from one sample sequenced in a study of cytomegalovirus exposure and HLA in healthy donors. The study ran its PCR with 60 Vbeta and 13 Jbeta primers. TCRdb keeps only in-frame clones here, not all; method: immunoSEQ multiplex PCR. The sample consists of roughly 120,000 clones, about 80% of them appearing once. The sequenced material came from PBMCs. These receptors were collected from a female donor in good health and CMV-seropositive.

CDR3 in amino acids: CASSYNIAGGSREQYF. The DNA for the CDR3 is TGTGCCAGCAGCTATAATATAGCGGGGGGGAGTAGGGAGCAGTACTTC. This chain uses TRBV11-2 with TRBJ2-7, with 11 bases matching TRBD2. This CDR3 comprises 16 residues. V lost 4 bases and J lost 7; bases outside the gene matches: 12. Germline CDR1 is SGHAT and CDR2 is FQNNGV.

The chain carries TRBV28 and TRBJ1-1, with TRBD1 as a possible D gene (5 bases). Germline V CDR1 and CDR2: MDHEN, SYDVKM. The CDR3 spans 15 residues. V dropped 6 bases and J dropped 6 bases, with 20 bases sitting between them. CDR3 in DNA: TGTGCCAGCAGCCTCATCGTGGGGGGAAGCGCTGAAGCTTTCTTT. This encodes CASSLIVGGSAEAFF.

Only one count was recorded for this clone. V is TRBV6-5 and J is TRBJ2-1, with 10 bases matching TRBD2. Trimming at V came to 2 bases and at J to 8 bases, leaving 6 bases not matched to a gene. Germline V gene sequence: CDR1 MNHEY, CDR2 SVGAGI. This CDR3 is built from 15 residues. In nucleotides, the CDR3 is TGTGCCAGCAGTTACAAGCGGGGGGGCAGGGATGAGCAGTTCTTC. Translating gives CASSYKRGGRDEQFF.

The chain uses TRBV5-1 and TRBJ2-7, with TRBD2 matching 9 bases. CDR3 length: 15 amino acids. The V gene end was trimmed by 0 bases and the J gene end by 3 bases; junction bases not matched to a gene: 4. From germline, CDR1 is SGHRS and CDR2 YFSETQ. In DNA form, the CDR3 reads TGCGCCAGCAGCTTGGGGTCTAGCGGGGTCTACGAGCAGTACTTC. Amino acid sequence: CASSLGSSGVYEQYF.

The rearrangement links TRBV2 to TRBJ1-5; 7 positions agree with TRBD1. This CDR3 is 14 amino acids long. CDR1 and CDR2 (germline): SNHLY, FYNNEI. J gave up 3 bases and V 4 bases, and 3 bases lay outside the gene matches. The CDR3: CASSVGQDNQPQHF. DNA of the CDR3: TGTGCCAGCAGTGTCGGACAGGACAATCAGCCCCAGCATTTT.

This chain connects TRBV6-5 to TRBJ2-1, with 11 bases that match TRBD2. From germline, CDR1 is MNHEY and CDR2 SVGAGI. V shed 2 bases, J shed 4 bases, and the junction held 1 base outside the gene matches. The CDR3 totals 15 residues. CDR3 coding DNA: TGTGCCAGCAGTTACCGGACTAGCGGGTACAATGAGCAGTTCTTC. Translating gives CASSYRTSGYNEQFF.

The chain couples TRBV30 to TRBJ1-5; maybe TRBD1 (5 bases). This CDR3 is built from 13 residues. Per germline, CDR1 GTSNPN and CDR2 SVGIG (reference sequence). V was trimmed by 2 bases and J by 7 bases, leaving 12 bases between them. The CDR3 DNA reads TGTGCCTGGAGTACAGGACCCGCGCAGCCCCAGCATTTT. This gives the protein CAWSTGPAQPQHF. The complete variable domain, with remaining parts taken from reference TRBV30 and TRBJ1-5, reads SQTIHQWPATLVQPVGSPLSLECTVEGTSNPNLYWYRQAAGRGLQLLFYSVGIGQISSEVPQNLSASRPQDRQFILSSKKLLLSDSGFYLCAWSTGPAQPQHFGDGTRLSIL.

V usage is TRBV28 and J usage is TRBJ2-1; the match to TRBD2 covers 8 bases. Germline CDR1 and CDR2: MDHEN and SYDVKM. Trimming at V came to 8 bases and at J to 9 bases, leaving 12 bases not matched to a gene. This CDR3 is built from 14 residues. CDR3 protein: CASLGSGGPIEQFF. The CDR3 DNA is TGTGCCAGCCTTGGGAGCGGGGGTCCTATTGAGCAGTTCTTC. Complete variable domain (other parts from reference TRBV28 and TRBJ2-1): DVKVTQSSRYLVKRTGEKVFLECVQDMDHENMFWYRQDPGLGLRLIYFSYDVKMKEKGDIPEGYSVSREKKERFSLILESASTNQTSMYLCASLGSGGPIEQFFGPGTRLTVL.

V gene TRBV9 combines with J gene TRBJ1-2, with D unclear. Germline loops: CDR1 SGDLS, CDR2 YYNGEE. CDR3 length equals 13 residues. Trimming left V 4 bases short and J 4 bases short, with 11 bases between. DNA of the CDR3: TGTGCCAGCAGCCCCGGAGGCCTCTATGGCTACACCTTC. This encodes CASSPGGLYGYTF.

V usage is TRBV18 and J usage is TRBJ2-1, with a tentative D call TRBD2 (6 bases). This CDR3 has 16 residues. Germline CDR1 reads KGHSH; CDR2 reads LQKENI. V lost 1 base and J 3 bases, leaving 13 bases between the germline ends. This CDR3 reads CASSPLGGNYYNEQFF. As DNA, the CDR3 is TGTGCCAGCTCACCACTCGGGGGAAACTACTACAATGAGCAGTTCTTC. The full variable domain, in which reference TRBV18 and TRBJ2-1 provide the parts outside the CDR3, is NAGVMQNPRHLVRRRGQEARLRCSPMKGHSHVYWYRQLPEEGLKFMVYLQKENIIDESGMPKERFSAEFPKEGPSILRIQQVVRGDSAAYFCASSPLGGNYYNEQFFGPGTRLTVL.